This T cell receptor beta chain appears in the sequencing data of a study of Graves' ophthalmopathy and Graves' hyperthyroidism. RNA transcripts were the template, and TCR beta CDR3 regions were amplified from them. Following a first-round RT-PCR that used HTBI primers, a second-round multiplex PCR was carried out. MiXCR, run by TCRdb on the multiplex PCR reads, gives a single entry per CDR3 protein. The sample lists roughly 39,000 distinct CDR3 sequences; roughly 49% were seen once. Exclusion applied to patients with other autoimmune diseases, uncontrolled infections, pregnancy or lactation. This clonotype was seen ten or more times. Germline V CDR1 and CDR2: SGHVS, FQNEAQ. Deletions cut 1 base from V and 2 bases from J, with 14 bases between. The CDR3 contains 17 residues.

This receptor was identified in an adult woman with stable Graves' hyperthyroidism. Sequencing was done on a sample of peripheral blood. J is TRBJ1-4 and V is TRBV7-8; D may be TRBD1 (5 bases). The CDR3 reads CASSLVWGRVTNEKLFF. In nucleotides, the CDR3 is TGTGCCAGCAGCTTAGTTTGGGGCAGGGTTACTAATGAAAAACTGTTTTTT.